The 5 T cell receptor beta chains below all came from one sample that was sequenced in a study of blood T cell repertoires in COVID-19. Measured with immunoSEQ multiplex PCR; TCRdb has only the in-frame clones, and not every one. The sample has approximately 18,000 clones, around nine tenths seen once; the top ten hold 5.2%. Sequenced sample: peripheral blood. Receptors were obtained from a human donor in a cohort sampled during active COVID-19.

The V call is TRBV6-1, the J call TRBJ1-5; D perhaps matches TRBD1 (5 bases). The CDR3 consists of 14 residues. Deletions cut 2 bases from V and 3 bases from J, with 8 bases between. The germline CDR1 and CDR2 sequences are MNHNS and SASEGT. The CDR3 region is CASSEWGSNQPQHF. The CDR3 nucleotides read TGTGCCAGCAGTGAATGGGGCTCCAATCAGCCCCAGCATTTT.

The V call is TRBV28, the J call TRBJ2-7; a possible D gene is TRBD1 (5 bases). CDR3 length: 15 residues. From germline, CDR1 is MDHEN and CDR2 SYDVKM. The germline V and J ends were trimmed by 3 bases and 0 bases, with 12 bases remaining between them. CDR3 loop: CASSFQGWDSYEQYF. CDR3 DNA: TGTGCCAGCAGTTTTCAGGGATGGGACTCCTACGAGCAGTACTTC. Complete variable domain (other parts from reference TRBV28 and TRBJ2-7): DVKVTQSSRYLVKRTGEKVFLECVQDMDHENMFWYRQDPGLGLRLIYFSYDVKMKEKGDIPEGYSVSREKKERFSLILESASTNQTSMYLCASSFQGWDSYEQYFGPGTRLTVT.

The chain links TRBV11-2 to TRBJ2-6, with D hard to call. Germline lookup yields CDR1 SGHAT and CDR2 FQNNGV. V dropped 6 bases and J dropped 1 base, with 10 bases sitting between them. CDR3 length equals 15 residues. This chain's CDR3 is CASSFAESGANVLTF. Written as DNA, the CDR3 is TGTGCCAGCAGTTTCGCAGAATCTGGGGCCAACGTCCTGACTTTC.

This clone has only one observation. The chain is built from TRBV6-5 and TRBJ2-7; 10 bases are shared with TRBD2. Trimming cost V 6 bases and J 4 bases; bases outside gene matches: 9. This CDR3 is 15 amino acids long. Germline-derived CDR1 and CDR2 are MNHEY and SVGAGI. The CDR3 reads CASRHHSGRPYEQYF. CDR3 in DNA: TGTGCCAGCAGACATCATAGCGGGAGGCCGTACGAGCAGTACTTC.

As to this clone: The identical CDR3 is also encoded by other nucleotide sequences in the sample. This rearrangement joins TRBV5-1 to TRBJ2-6; D possibly corresponds to TRBD1 (5 bases). Trimming stripped 8 bases from V and 1 base from J, with 10 bases between. This CDR3 spans 14 amino acids. CDR1 and CDR2 from the germline V gene are SGHRS and YFSETQ. The CDR3 nucleotides read TGCGCCAGTCGCGACAGTTCTGGGGCCAACGTCCTGACTTTC. Encoded protein: CASRDSSGANVLTF.